The 24 T cell receptor beta chains below come from one sample, sequenced in a study of early T cells in non-severe SARS-CoV-2 infection. TCRdb processed the 5' RACE reads anew with MiXCR; each CDR3 protein has one entry. The table shows tens of thousands of distinct CDR3 sequences, with under 10% occurring only once. The sample comprised whole blood. The receptors originated from an adult who was a healthcare worker with PCR-confirmed SARS-CoV-2 infection or an uninfected control (not recorded which).

The table lists this clonotype with many counts. CDR3 in DNA: TGTGCCAGCAGTTCGACCGGGACTAGCGGGGGGTTCCTTGTAACAGATACGCAGTATTTT. Translation: CASSSTGTSGGFLVTDTQYF. This chain uses TRBV6-1 with TRBJ2-3; 15 bases map to TRBD2. The ends lost 5 bases at V and 3 bases at J; junction bases unmatched: 15. Per germline, CDR1 MNHNS and CDR2 SASEGT. The CDR3 is made up of 20 amino acids.

The chain combines TRBV29-1 with TRBJ2-3, with D unresolved. The germline CDR1 and CDR2 sequences are SQVTM and ANQGSEA. V lost 7 bases and J 5 bases, leaving 16 bases between the germline ends. This CDR3 is 13 amino acids long. The CDR3 nucleotides are TGCAGCGCTGACGCCCGACTCATAGATACGCAGTATTTT. Translated, it gives CSADARLIDTQYF.

This clonotype was seen a few times. The V and J genes are TRBV20-1 and TRBJ2-4; D may be TRBD2 (6 bases). Looked up from germline, CDR1 is DFQATT and CDR2 is SNEGSKA (reference sequence). CDR3 size: 13 residues. V lost 5 bases and J 0 bases, leaving 8 bases between the germline ends. The CDR3: CSAGGIAKNIQYF. Written as DNA, the CDR3 is TGCAGTGCTGGCGGGATAGCCAAAAACATTCAGTACTTC.

This clonotype was picked up many times. The CDR3 spells CASSQGSSAYNEQFF. CDR3 nucleotides: TGTGCCAGCAGCCAAGGGTCTAGCGCCTACAATGAGCAGTTCTTC. The genes are TRBV4-2 and TRBJ2-1; D perhaps matches TRBD2 (6 bases). Germline values: CDR1 LGHNA, CDR2 YNFKEQ. Trimming shortened V by 1 base and J by 2 bases, and 9 bases separated the two germline ends. There are 15 residues in the CDR3.

In this sample, this clonotype turned up many times. The V call is TRBV7-9, the J call TRBJ1-1, with 7 bases aligning to TRBD1. Germline V gene lookup returns CDR1 SEHNR and CDR2 FQNEAQ (reference sequence). V dropped 8 bases and J dropped 2; count of bases not matched to a gene: 2. This CDR3 spans 12 amino acids. The CDR3 bases are TGTGCCAGCGACAGGGATAACACTGAAGCTTTCTTT. Protein product: CASDRDNTEAFF.

This clonotype came up many times. The rearrangement uses TRBV27 and TRBJ2-1, with 11 bases identical to TRBD2. After removal of 6 bases from V and 2 bases from J, the junction contained 3 bases not matched to a gene. CDR1 and CDR2 (germline): MNHEY, SMNVEV (reference sequence). The CDR3 spans 15 residues. The CDR3 nucleotides read TGTGCCAGCAGACTAGCGGGAGCCACCTACAATGAGCAGTTCTTC. Its translation is CASRLAGATYNEQFF.

This clonotype has ten or more counts. V gene TRBV6-1 combines with J gene TRBJ2-6; maybe TRBD2 (6 bases). There are 16 residues in the CDR3. V dropped 4 bases and J dropped 0 bases, with 10 bases sitting between them. Germline V gene sequence: CDR1 MNHNS, CDR2 SASEGT. In DNA form, the CDR3 reads TGTGCCAGCAGTGTGGGACTGAGCTCTGGGGCCAACGTCCTGACTTTC. Protein: CASSVGLSSGANVLTF.

This clonotype occurred many times. The chain employs TRBV6-5 and TRBJ2-7; possible D gene TRBD1, 5 bases. This CDR3 region has 11 residues. The germline CDR1 and CDR2 sequences are MNHEY and SVGAGI. The V gene lost 10 bases and the J gene lost 3 bases, with 10 bases spanning the gap. The CDR3 here is CATTAFYEQYF. Here the CDR3 DNA reads TGTGCCACGACAGCCTTCTACGAGCAGTACTTC.

V gene TRBV7-2 combines with J gene TRBJ2-5; no clear D gene. Trimming stripped 5 bases from V and 5 bases from J, with 15 bases between. The CDR3 sequence is 14 residues long. Germline V gene lookup returns CDR1 SGHTA and CDR2 FQGNSA. CDR3 sequence reads: CASSPTGPKETQYF. The CDR3 bases are TGTGCCAGCAGCCCCACCGGCCCAAAGGAGACCCAGTACTTC.

Ten or more counts support this clonotype. This chain uses TRBV20-1 with TRBJ2-1; TRBD2 aligns across 8 bases. The V gene's germline CDR1 is DFQATT and CDR2 SNEGSKA (reference sequence). The CDR3 runs 15 residues. J gave up 3 bases and V 3 bases, and 7 bases lay outside the gene matches. CDR3 sequence (DNA): TGCAGTGCTAGCGGGAGGGCTGAAGTCTACAATGAGCAGTTCTTC. Amino acids: CSASGRAEVYNEQFF.

This clonotype was observed at least ten times. This sequence joins TRBV6-5 and TRBJ2-7; the D gene could be TRBD1 or TRBD2 (5 bases each). V was trimmed by 6 bases and J by 3 bases, leaving 15 bases between them. Germline V gene data show CDR1 as MNHEY and CDR2 as SVGAGI. The length of the CDR3 is 14 residues. The CDR3 sequence: CASSHPFGGYEQYF. The CDR3 coding sequence is TGTGCCAGCAGCCATCCGTTTGGGGGCTACGAGCAGTACTTC.

This clonotype showed up many times. This rearrangement joins TRBV7-9 to TRBJ2-7; D gene ambiguous. Trimming cost V 4 bases and J 2 bases, with 18 bases left between them. CDR3 size: 16 residues. Germline V gene sequence: CDR1 SEHNR, CDR2 FQNEAQ (reference sequence). The CDR3 here is CASSSLSRSSPYEQYF. The CDR3 DNA sequence: TGTGCCAGCAGCTCCCTTAGCCGGAGTAGTCCCTACGAGCAGTACTTC. Drawing the rest from reference TRBV7-9 and TRBJ2-7, the complete variable domain is DTGVSQNPRHKITKRGQNVTFRCDPISEHNRLYWYRQTLGQGPEFLTYFQNEAQLEKSRLLSDRFSAERPKGSFSTLEIQRTEQGDSAMYLCASSSLSRSSPYEQYFGPGTRLTVT.

The table lists this clonotype with many counts. This sequence joins TRBV20-1 and TRBJ1-1; D gene uncertain. Germline CDR1 DFQATT, CDR2 SNEGSKA (reference sequence). Trimming shortened V by 6 bases and J by 1 base, and 12 bases separated the two germline ends. This CDR3 is built from 13 residues. CDR3 sequence: CSATPGANTEAFF. CDR3 nucleotide sequence: TGCAGTGCCACCCCTGGAGCGAACACTGAAGCTTTCTTT.

This clonotype was found many times. V usage is TRBV5-4 and J usage is TRBJ2-7, with TRBD2 as a possible D gene (5 bases). The germline gives CDR1 SGHNT, CDR2 YYREEE (reference sequence). V was shortened by 1 base and J by 0 bases, with 11 bases between the two germline ends. The CDR3 sequence is 15 residues long. This chain's CDR3 is CASSLQSSLSYEQYF. CDR3 DNA sequence: TGTGCCAGCAGCTTGCAATCTAGCCTCTCCTACGAGCAGTACTTC.

This clonotype appeared many times. The rearrangement joins TRBV5-1 to TRBJ2-7; 9 nucleotides match TRBD2. The CDR3 spans 15 residues. Looked up from germline, CDR1 is SGHRS and CDR2 is YFSETQ. J was trimmed by 6 bases and V by 4 bases; bases with no gene match: 11. The CDR3 DNA reads TGCGCCAGCAGCATGGGACTAGCTGGGCTGAGCGAGCAGTACTTC. This encodes CASSMGLAGLSEQYF.

The rearrangement uses TRBV7-9 and TRBJ2-2; D gene ambiguous. From germline, CDR1 is SEHNR and CDR2 FQNEAQ (reference sequence). CDR3 length: 13 residues. V lost 3 bases, J lost 5 bases, and 7 bases lay in between. The CDR3 coding sequence is TGTGCCAGCAGCTTCCTTGATACCGGGGAGCTGTTTTTT. Translation: CASSFLDTGELFF.

This clonotype was detected only a few times. This rearrangement joins TRBV18 to TRBJ2-5, with 10 nucleotides matching TRBD1. This CDR3 contains 15 residues. Germline V gives CDR1 KGHSH, CDR2 LQKENI. With V trimmed by 8 bases and J by 3 bases, 9 bases remained unmatched. Here the CDR3 reads CASSPDRGREETQYF. For the CDR3, the DNA is TGTGCCAGCAGCCCCGACAGGGGGCGAGAAGAGACCCAGTACTTC.

This rearrangement joins TRBV19 to TRBJ2-1, with 14 positions matching TRBD2. Germline CDR1 LNHDA, CDR2 SQIVND (reference sequence). The CDR3 is made up of 16 amino acids. The trim removed 4 bases at V and 6 bases at J, leaving 5 bases unmatched. CDR3 region: CASSTTSGRAFNEQFF. CDR3 nucleotide sequence: TGTGCCAGTAGTACGACTAGCGGGAGGGCCTTCAATGAGCAGTTCTTC.

This clonotype came up many times. The chain is built from TRBV10-2 and TRBJ2-2; D is perhaps TRBD1 (5 bases). This CDR3 is 15 amino acids long. The germline gives CDR1 WSHSY, CDR2 SAAADI. Deletions cut 3 bases from V and 4 bases from J, with 12 bases between. The CDR3 is CASSDSLTVTGELFF. In nucleotides, the CDR3 is TGCGCCAGCAGTGACTCACTGACAGTCACCGGGGAGCTGTTTTTT.

In its sample, this clonotype was seen many times. The V gene is TRBV7-2, the J gene TRBJ2-4; D uncertain. The CDR3 is made up of 15 amino acids. The germline gives CDR1 SGHTA, CDR2 FQGNSA. V was trimmed by 5 bases and J by 0 bases, leaving 11 bases between them. Written as DNA, the CDR3 is TGTGCCAGCAGCCCGGTGGAGACAGCCAAAAACATTCAGTACTTC. Translating gives CASSPVETAKNIQYF.

This clonotype was recorded at least ten times. This chain joins TRBV6-5 and TRBJ1-2; D gene unclear. This CDR3 is built from 15 residues. Trimming removed 5 bases from V and 7 bases from J, with 20 bases in between. Germline V gives CDR1 MNHEY, CDR2 SVGAGI. Here the CDR3 DNA reads TGTGCCAGCAGTAATACATTCGGGGAGTGGATTGGCTACACCTTC. This sequence encodes CASSNTFGEWIGYTF.

This clonotype was counted at least ten times. The chain uses TRBV19 and TRBJ2-1, with D perhaps matching TRBD2 (5 bases). The germline CDR1 and CDR2 sequences are LNHDA and SQIVND (reference sequence). Deletions cut 0 bases from V and 10 bases from J, with 22 bases between. The CDR3 spans 17 residues. The CDR3 DNA reads TGTGCCAGTAGTATAGATCTCTCGGTAGGGTCGGCGGGCGAGCAGTTCTTC. Its protein is CASSIDLSVGSAGEQFF.

This clonotype was observed a few times. The rearrangement joins TRBV2 to TRBJ2-7; 9 bases line up with TRBD2. The CDR3 runs to 15 residues. The germline gives CDR1 SNHLY, CDR2 FYNNEI. V trimming: 3 bases; J trimming: 2 bases; junction bases outside the gene matches: 5. The CDR3 DNA follows: TGTGCCAGCAGTGATCGGCTAGCGGGACCCTACGAGCAGTACTTC. Protein: CASSDRLAGPYEQYF.

Ten or more counts support this clonotype. V is TRBV11-1 and J is TRBJ2-3, with D tentatively TRBD2 (6 bases). Germline values: CDR1 SGHAT, CDR2 FQDESV (reference sequence). The CDR3 has 18 residues. V was cut by 4 bases and J by 3 bases, with 23 bases left in between. CDR3 loop: CASSSPLHRDFLTDTQYF. The DNA for the CDR3 is TGTGCCAGCAGCTCACCCCTACACCGGGACTTCCTTACAGATACGCAGTATTTT.